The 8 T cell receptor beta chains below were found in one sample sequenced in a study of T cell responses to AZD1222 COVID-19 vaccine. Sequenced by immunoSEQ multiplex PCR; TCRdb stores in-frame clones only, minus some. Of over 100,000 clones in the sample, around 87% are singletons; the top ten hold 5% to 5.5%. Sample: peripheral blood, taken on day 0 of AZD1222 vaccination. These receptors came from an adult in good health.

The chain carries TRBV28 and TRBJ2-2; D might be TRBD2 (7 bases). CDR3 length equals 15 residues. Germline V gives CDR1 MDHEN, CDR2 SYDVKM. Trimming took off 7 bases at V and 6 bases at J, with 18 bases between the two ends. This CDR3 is CASTVGGAQAGELFF. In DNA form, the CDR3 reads TGTGCCAGCACGGTTGGGGGGGCCCAAGCCGGGGAGCTGTTTTTT.

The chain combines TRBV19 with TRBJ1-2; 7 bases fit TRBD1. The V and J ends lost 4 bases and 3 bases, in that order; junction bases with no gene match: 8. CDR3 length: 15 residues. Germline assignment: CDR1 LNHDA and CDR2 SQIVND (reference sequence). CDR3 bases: TGTGCCAGTAGTACCCGACAGGGTGGCGACTATGGCTACACCTTC. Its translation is CASSTRQGGDYGYTF.

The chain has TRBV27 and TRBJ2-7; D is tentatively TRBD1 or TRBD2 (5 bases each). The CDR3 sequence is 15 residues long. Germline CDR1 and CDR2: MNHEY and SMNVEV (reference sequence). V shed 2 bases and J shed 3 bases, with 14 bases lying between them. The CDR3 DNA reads TGTGCCAGCAGTTTAGCCGGGACGGCGATCTACGAGCAGTACTTC. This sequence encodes CASSLAGTAIYEQYF.

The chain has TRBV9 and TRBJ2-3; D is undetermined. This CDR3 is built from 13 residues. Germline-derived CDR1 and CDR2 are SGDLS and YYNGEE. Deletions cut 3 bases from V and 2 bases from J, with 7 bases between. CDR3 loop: CASSGAPTDTQYF. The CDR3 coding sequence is TGTGCCAGCAGCGGAGCACCCACAGATACGCAGTATTTT.

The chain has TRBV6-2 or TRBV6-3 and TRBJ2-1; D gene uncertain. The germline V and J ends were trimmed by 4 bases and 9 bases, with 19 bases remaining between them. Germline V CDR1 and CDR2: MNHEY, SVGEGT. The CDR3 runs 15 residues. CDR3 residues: CASSSWTTFQAEQFF. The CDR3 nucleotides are TGTGCCAGCAGTTCATGGACCACCTTTCAGGCTGAGCAGTTCTTC.

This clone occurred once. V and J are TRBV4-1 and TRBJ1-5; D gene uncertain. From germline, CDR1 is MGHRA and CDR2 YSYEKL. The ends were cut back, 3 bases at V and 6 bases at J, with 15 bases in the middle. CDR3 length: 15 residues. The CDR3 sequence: CASSHARPTAQPQHF. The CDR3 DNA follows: TGCGCCAGCAGCCATGCTCGACCGACGGCTCAGCCCCAGCATTTT.

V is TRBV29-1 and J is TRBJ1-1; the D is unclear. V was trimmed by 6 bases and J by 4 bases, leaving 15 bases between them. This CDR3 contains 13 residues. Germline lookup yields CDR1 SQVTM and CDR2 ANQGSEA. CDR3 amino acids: CSVTPTGTTEAFF. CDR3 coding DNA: TGCAGCGTGACTCCTACTGGCACCACTGAAGCTTTCTTT.

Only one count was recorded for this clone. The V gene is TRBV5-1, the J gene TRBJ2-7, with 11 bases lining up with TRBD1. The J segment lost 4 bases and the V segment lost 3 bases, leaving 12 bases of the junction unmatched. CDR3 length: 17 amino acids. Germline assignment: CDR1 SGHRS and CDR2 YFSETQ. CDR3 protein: CASSSPGTGGSAYEQYF. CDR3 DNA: TGCGCCAGCAGCTCTCCTGGGACAGGGGGGTCCGCTTACGAGCAGTACTTC.